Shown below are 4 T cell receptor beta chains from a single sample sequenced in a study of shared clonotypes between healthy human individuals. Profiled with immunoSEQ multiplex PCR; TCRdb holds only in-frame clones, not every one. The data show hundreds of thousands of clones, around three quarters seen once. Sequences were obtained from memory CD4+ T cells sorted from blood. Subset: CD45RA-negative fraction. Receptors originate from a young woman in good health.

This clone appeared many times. CDR3 amino acids: CAISLGQGVDQPQHF. In DNA form, the CDR3 reads TGTGCCATCAGTCTGGGACAGGGGGTGGATCAGCCCCAGCATTTT. This sequence joins TRBV10-3 and TRBJ1-5, with 11 nucleotides matching TRBD1. The germline V gene encodes CDR1 ENHRY and CDR2 SYGVKD. There are 15 residues in the CDR3. The J segment lost 5 bases and the V segment lost 5 bases, leaving 5 bases of the junction unmatched.

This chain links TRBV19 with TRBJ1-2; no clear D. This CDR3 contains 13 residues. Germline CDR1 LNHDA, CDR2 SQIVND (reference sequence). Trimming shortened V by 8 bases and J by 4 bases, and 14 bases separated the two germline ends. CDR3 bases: TGTGCCAGTTCGTTTGGGGAGCGCTATGGCTACACCTTC. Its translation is CASSFGERYGYTF.

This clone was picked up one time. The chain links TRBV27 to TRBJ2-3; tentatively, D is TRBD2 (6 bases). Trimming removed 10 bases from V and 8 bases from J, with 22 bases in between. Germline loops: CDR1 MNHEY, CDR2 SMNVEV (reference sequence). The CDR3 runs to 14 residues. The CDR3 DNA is TGTGCCACCTCGTCACTAGCAAGAGACCTTACGCAGTATTTT. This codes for CATSSLARDLTQYF.

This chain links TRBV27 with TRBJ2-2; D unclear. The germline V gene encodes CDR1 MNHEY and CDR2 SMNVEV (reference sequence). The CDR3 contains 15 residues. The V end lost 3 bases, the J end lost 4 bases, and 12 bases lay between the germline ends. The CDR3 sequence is CASSFRRALTGELFF. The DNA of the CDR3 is TGTGCCAGCAGTTTTCGACGGGCCCTCACCGGGGAGCTGTTTTTT.